This T cell receptor (beta chain) was identified in a study of metastatic and nonmetastatic thyroid tumors. Study as a whole: A comparison of repertoires was made across blood and tumor or nodule tissue from malignant and benign thyroid patients.

In the study's own analysis: The study built a papillary thyroid cancer distant-metastasis classifier from CDR3 differences across clinicopathological groups. TCRdb reanalyzed the PCR reads via MiXCR. The V and J calls and clone size come from TCRdb's table, not from the authors' own analysis. Among several thousand clones listed, almost 30% were seen once. General study points: It was reported that TCR beta diversity was significantly higher in malignant thyroid tumors than benign nodules, in blood and tumor.

This clone has at least ten counts. No antigen is known for it. The CDR3 loop spans 14 amino acids. The germline gives CDR1 MNHEY, CDR2 SVGEGT. The V end was cut by 0 bases, the J end by 5 bases, with 8 bases between. Patients underwent thyroid surgery, and none had received any treatment before it. This clonotype originated in a female donor with papillary thyroid cancer or a benign thyroid nodule (not recorded which). Some clones in this sample may be carry-over from other donors' samples. The V and J genes are TRBV6-2 or TRBV6-3 and TRBJ2-1, with unresolved D. Input material: tumor tissue. The CDR3 spells CASSYSGTNNEQFF. CDR3 nucleotides: TGTGCCAGCAGTTACTCAGGTACTAACAATGAGCAGTTCTTC.